One sample yielded the 8 T cell receptor beta chains listed below, sequenced in a study of CD8 T cells in Susac syndrome (dated 2019 in TCRdb). The library was made by the immunoSEQ multiplex PCR assay. RNA was extracted using the RNeasy kit, and about 0.45 to 1 ug of the RNA was reverse transcribed with random hexamers. TCRdb trimmed public reads at Q25 via fastp, called clones via MiXCR and kept in-frame beta chains. One record per CDR3 amino acid sequence lists the most common genes and DNA. A total of hundreds of thousands of distinct CDR3 sequences appear in this sample, roughly 85% of them only once. About 0.1% of the sample lies in the top ten. The sequenced material came from CD8+ T cells from PBMCs. The origin of the receptors is a human donor with multiple sclerosis.

This chain joins TRBV3-1 and TRBJ2-5; D may be TRBD2 (5 bases). Trimming cost V 0 bases and J 1 base, with 9 bases left between them. The germline gives CDR1 LGHDT, CDR2 YNNKEL (reference sequence). This CDR3 is built from 15 residues. As DNA, the CDR3 is TGTGCCAGCAGCCAAGATCCGGGAAGCCAAGAGACCCAGTACTTC. Its translation is CASSQDPGSQETQYF.

This clonotype was counted a few times. J is TRBJ2-1 and V is TRBV6-5; D remains ambiguous. CDR1 and CDR2 from the germline V gene are MNHEY and SVGAGI. V dropped 0 bases and J dropped 4 bases, with 7 bases sitting between them. The CDR3 is 14 amino acids. CDR3 protein: CASSYSTEYNEQFF. CDR3 DNA sequence: TGTGCCAGCAGTTACTCGACTGAGTACAATGAGCAGTTCTTC.

V usage is TRBV7-9 and J usage is TRBJ1-4; 7 bases are a match to TRBD1. V lost 6 bases and J lost 6; bases outside the gene matches: 19. Germline V gene sequence: CDR1 SEHNR, CDR2 FQNEAQ (reference sequence). This CDR3 has 18 residues. CDR3 in amino acids: CASSPARGLESDDEKLFF. DNA of the CDR3: TGTGCCAGCAGTCCAGCAAGGGGGCTTGAGTCAGATGATGAAAAACTGTTTTTT.

This chain uses TRBV7-9 with TRBJ2-7, with D perhaps matching TRBD1 or TRBD2 (7 bases each). The CDR3 length is 15 residues. Deletions cut 5 bases from V and 0 bases from J, with 14 bases between. Germline CDR1 and CDR2: SEHNR and FQNEAQ (reference sequence). In DNA form, the CDR3 reads TGTGCCAGCAGCCCCGCCAGGGGGGGCTCCTACGAGCAGTACTTC. This sequence encodes CASSPARGGSYEQYF.

This clonotype has only one observation. The chain links TRBV25-1 to TRBJ2-1; tentative D call: TRBD2 (5 bases). The CDR3 is made up of 14 amino acids. Germline lookup yields CDR1 MGHDK and CDR2 SYGVNS. Trimming left V 1 base short and J 8 bases short, with 12 bases between. CDR3 amino acids: CASSESASSDEQFF. CDR3 DNA sequence: TGTGCCAGCAGTGAATCGGCTAGCAGCGATGAGCAGTTCTTC.

The rearrangement links TRBV20-1 to TRBJ2-7, with 13 bases identical to TRBD2. Unmatched junction bases numbered 9, after V lost 5 bases and J lost 5 bases. CDR1 and CDR2 from the germline V gene are DFQATT and SNEGSKA (reference sequence). CDR3 length: 15 amino acids. The chain's CDR3 is CSARTSGREIHEQYF. CDR3 in DNA: TGCAGTGCTCGAACTAGCGGGAGGGAGATCCACGAGCAGTACTTC.

The genes are TRBV7-2 and TRBJ2-1, with D hard to call. Germline V gene lookup returns CDR1 SGHTA and CDR2 FQGNSA. The length of the CDR3 is 15 residues. Deletions cut 5 bases from V and 6 bases from J, with 17 bases between. The CDR3 DNA sequence: TGTGCCAGCAGCCACGGACCCTATGACGTCAATGAGCAGTTCTTC. Translated, it gives CASSHGPYDVNEQFF.

The V and J genes are TRBV29-1 and TRBJ1-4, with D maybe TRBD1 (5 bases). Trimming cost V 0 bases and J 12 bases, with 11 bases left between them. From germline, CDR1 is SQVTM and CDR2 ANQGSEA. CDR3 length equals 12 residues. The CDR3 coding sequence is TGCAGCGTTGAAGAGGGCCGGGGGGAACTGTTTTTT. Residues: CSVEEGRGELFF.